These 20 T cell receptor beta chains were all obtained from the same sample, sequenced in a study of identical twins. Using its own MiXCR run on the 5' RACE reads, TCRdb lists one record per CDR3 protein. This sample yields 700,000 or so distinct CDR3 sequences, of which 8.6% are seen a single time; more than 0.75% belongs to the top ten. This sample also appeared in a second study, on yellow fever vaccine responses in identical twins.

Material: PBMCs. These receptors were obtained from a woman between 18 and 30 years old in good health.

This chain links TRBV7-9 with TRBJ2-7; D is tentatively TRBD1 or TRBD2 (6 bases each). The CDR3 runs 17 residues. V was pared by 4 bases and J by 3 bases, with 22 bases between. Per the germline V gene, CDR1 is SEHNR and CDR2 is FQNEAQ (reference sequence). In DNA, the CDR3 is TGTGCCAGCAGCTCTCCACAGGGAGGTTATCGCTACTACGAGCAGTACTTC. It yields the protein CASSSPQGGYRYYEQYF.

This clonotype was counted between two and nine times. J is TRBJ2-3 and V is TRBV3-1, with D maybe TRBD1 (6 bases). V was clipped by 8 bases and J by 5 bases, with 14 bases between them. Germline CDR1 reads LGHDT; CDR2 reads YNNKEL (reference sequence). CDR3 length: 13 amino acids. The CDR3 loop is CASGTRGGDTQYF. The CDR3 DNA follows: TGTGCCAGCGGTACGAGAGGGGGAGATACGCAGTATTTT.

In this sample, this clonotype turned up many times. The J gene is TRBJ2-7, the V gene TRBV14; D not resolved. Between the trimmed V and J ends, which lost 1 base and 7 bases, there was a span of 17 bases. Germline V CDR1 and CDR2: SGHDN, FVKESK. The CDR3 has 15 residues. CDR3 sequence: CASSQGEWPMEEQYF. The CDR3 region has the DNA TGTGCCAGCAGCCAAGGGGAATGGCCAATGGAGGAGCAGTACTTC.

The chain couples TRBV7-2 to TRBJ2-5; TRBD2 agrees at 8 bases. V dropped 4 bases and J dropped 5; count of bases not matched to a gene: 3. The germline gives CDR1 SGHTA, CDR2 FQGNSA. This CDR3 is built from 13 residues. The CDR3 nucleotides read TGTGCCAGCAGCTGGCGGGGGGCTGAGACCCAGTACTTC. Its protein is CASSWRGAETQYF.

This clonotype was recorded only once. The rearrangement links TRBV2 to TRBJ2-1; no firm D call. V lost 8 bases, J lost 6 bases, and 17 bases lay in between. Germline V gene data show CDR1 as SNHLY and CDR2 as FYNNEI. CDR3 length: 14 residues. CDR3 nucleotides: TGTGCCAGCTGCCCACTTAGGTCCACCAATGAGCAGTTCTTC. Its protein product is CASCPLRSTNEQFF. The full variable domain, in which reference TRBV2 and TRBJ2-1 provide the parts outside the CDR3, is EPEVTQTPSHQVTQMGQEVILRCVPISNHLYFYWYRQILGQKVEFLVSFYNNEISEKSEIFDDQFSVERPDGSNFTLKIRSTKLEDSAMYFCASCPLRSTNEQFFGPGTRLTVL.

In this sample, this clonotype turned up many times. This chain uses TRBV19 with TRBJ2-1, with 11 bases matching TRBD2. Unmatched junction bases numbered 15, after V lost 4 bases and J lost 4 bases. Germline V gives CDR1 LNHDA, CDR2 SQIVND (reference sequence). The CDR3 is made up of 19 amino acids. The CDR3 DNA reads as TGTGCCAGTAGTACTAAGGTTGCTAGCGGGAGGCTCATATACAATGAGCAGTTCTTC. Encoded protein: CASSTKVASGRLIYNEQFF.

This clonotype was found a few times. J is TRBJ2-2 and V is TRBV19; TRBD2 agrees at 7 bases. The germline V gene encodes CDR1 LNHDA and CDR2 SQIVND (reference sequence). This CDR3 is built from 17 residues. V lost 3 bases and J lost 0; bases outside the gene matches: 7. CDR3 in amino acids: CASSILQAGANTGELFF. As DNA, the CDR3 is TGTGCCAGTAGTATCCTTCAGGCGGGAGCGAACACCGGGGAGCTGTTTTTT.

This clonotype was counted at least ten times. The chain recombines TRBV3-1 with TRBJ1-2; tentatively, D is TRBD1 (6 bases). The CDR3 loop spans 12 amino acids. V was trimmed by 1 base and J by 7 bases, leaving 7 bases between them. The germline V gene has CDR1 LGHDT and CDR2 YNNKEL (reference sequence). In nucleotides, the CDR3 is TGTGCCAGCAGCCAAGGGACAGTTGGCTACACCTTC. Its protein is CASSQGTVGYTF.

This clonotype was found a few times. The chain combines TRBV20-1 with TRBJ2-7; 11 positions agree with TRBD2. Per the germline V gene, CDR1 is DFQATT and CDR2 is SNEGSKA (reference sequence). The length of the CDR3 is 14 residues. V gave up 5 bases and J gave up 6 bases; unmatched junction bases: 9. The chain's CDR3 is CSARSGTSGPEQYF. The CDR3 DNA reads TGCAGTGCTCGCTCCGGGACTAGCGGACCCGAGCAGTACTTC.

This clonotype turned up a few times. The chain couples TRBV27 to TRBJ2-5, with a tentative D call TRBD1 (6 bases). The CDR3 extends over 14 amino acids. Per the germline V gene, CDR1 is MNHEY and CDR2 is SMNVEV (reference sequence). V gave up 3 bases and J gave up 3 bases, with 11 bases separating them. The CDR3, as DNA: TGTGCCAGCAGTTTGCAAGGACAGAAAGAGACCCAGTACTTC. The encoded protein is CASSLQGQKETQYF.

This clonotype was counted ten times or more. This CDR3 reads CASSQWATDTQYF. The CDR3 nucleotides are TGTGCCAGCAGCCAGTGGGCCACAGATACGCAGTATTTT. The gene calls are TRBV9 and TRBJ2-3; D is undetermined. Trimming removed 4 bases from V and 2 bases from J, with 8 bases in between. Germline CDR1 is SGDLS and CDR2 is YYNGEE. The CDR3 spans 13 residues.

CDR3: CSVTSGTGGKRSYEQYF. Here the CDR3 DNA reads TGCAGCGTGACGTCCGGGACAGGGGGCAAACGCTCCTACGAGCAGTACTTC. This rearrangement joins TRBV29-1 to TRBJ2-7, with 12 positions matching TRBD1. Germline trimming cut 6 bases from V and 0 bases from J; bases unmatched to any gene: 12. The V gene's germline CDR1 is SQVTM and CDR2 ANQGSEA. This CDR3 comprises 17 residues.

This clonotype was seen more than once but under ten times. The chain uses TRBV20-1 and TRBJ2-7, with a tentative D call TRBD2 (5 bases). The CDR3 is made up of 14 amino acids. The germline gives CDR1 DFQATT, CDR2 SNEGSKA (reference sequence). Trimming took 6 bases from V and 4 from J, leaving 19 bases between them. The CDR3 DNA is TGCAGTGCCCACCCGGCCAGCGGAGTTTACGAGCAGTACTTC. Translated, it gives CSAHPASGVYEQYF.

This clonotype showed up many times. The chain links TRBV20-1 to TRBJ1-1, with D perhaps TRBD1 (5 bases). CDR3 length: 13 amino acids. Germline V gene sequence: CDR1 DFQATT, CDR2 SNEGSKA (reference sequence). V was trimmed by 3 bases and J by 1 base, leaving 9 bases between them. The CDR3 here is CSASRQPNTEAFF. The CDR3 region has the DNA TGCAGTGCTAGTCGACAGCCGAACACTGAAGCTTTCTTT.

The table lists this clonotype with a few counts. The chain carries TRBV20-1 and TRBJ2-2; D might be TRBD2 (5 bases). V lost 0 bases, J lost 3 bases, and 11 bases lay in between. The germline gives CDR1 DFQATT, CDR2 SNEGSKA (reference sequence). This CDR3 has 15 amino acids. CDR3 bases: TGCAGTGCTAGAGATGGCAGGCGGGACACCGGGGAGCTGTTTTTT. It specifies CSARDGRRDTGELFF.

This clonotype has a handful of counts. The chain uses TRBV6-1 and TRBJ2-2, with TRBD1 identical over 7 bases. Germline CDR1 reads MNHNS; CDR2 reads SASEGT. The length of the CDR3 is 15 residues. The V gene end was trimmed by 7 bases and the J gene end by 1 base; junction bases not matched to a gene: 6. The CDR3 protein is CASKGAGWNTGELFF. CDR3 DNA sequence: TGTGCCAGCAAGGGGGCCGGGTGGAACACCGGGGAGCTGTTTTTT.

This chain links TRBV7-2 with TRBJ2-3; D is possibly TRBD2 (6 bases). V lost 4 bases and J 2 bases, leaving 16 bases between the germline ends. The CDR3 has 16 amino acids. From germline, CDR1 is SGHTA and CDR2 FQGNSA. The DNA of the CDR3 is TGTGCCAGCAGCTCCCCGGGACTGCCGACCACAGATACGCAGTATTTT. Amino acid sequence: CASSSPGLPTTDTQYF.

The rearrangement joins TRBV15 to TRBJ2-7, with TRBD1 as a possible D gene (6 bases). Trimming pared 3 bases from V and 3 bases from J, leaving 12 bases between. The CDR3 spans 14 residues. CDR1 LNHNV and CDR2 YYDKDF come from the germline V gene (reference sequence). The CDR3 sequence: CATSRIQGDYEQYF. In nucleotides, the CDR3 is TGTGCCACCAGCAGGATACAGGGTGACTACGAGCAGTACTTC.

This clonotype has just a few counts. J is TRBJ2-1 and V is TRBV6-1, with 9 bases fitting TRBD1. CDR3 size: 18 residues. The germline V gene encodes CDR1 MNHNS and CDR2 SASEGT. J lost 0 bases, V lost 7 bases, and 13 bases had no gene match. CDR3 loop: CASNERPLTGGSYNEQFF. The CDR3 coding sequence is TGTGCCAGCAACGAAAGGCCTCTGACAGGGGGCTCCTACAATGAGCAGTTCTTC.

This clonotype was recorded a few times. This chain links TRBV9 with TRBJ2-3; TRBD2 matches 10 bases. V trimming: 1 base; J trimming: 0 bases; junction bases outside the gene matches: 8. Germline CDR1 SGDLS, CDR2 YYNGEE. The CDR3 runs to 18 residues. The CDR3 region has the DNA TGTGCCAGCAGCGTAACTAGCGGGGCCGGACTTAGCACAGATACGCAGTATTTT. Amino acids: CASSVTSGAGLSTDTQYF. Full variable domain (remainder filled in from reference TRBV9 and TRBJ2-3): DSGVTQTPKHLITATGQRVTLRCSPRSGDLSVYWYQQSLDQGLQFLIQYYNGEERAKGNILERFSAQQFPDLHSELNLSSLELGDSALYFCASSVTSGAGLSTDTQYFGPGTRLTVL.